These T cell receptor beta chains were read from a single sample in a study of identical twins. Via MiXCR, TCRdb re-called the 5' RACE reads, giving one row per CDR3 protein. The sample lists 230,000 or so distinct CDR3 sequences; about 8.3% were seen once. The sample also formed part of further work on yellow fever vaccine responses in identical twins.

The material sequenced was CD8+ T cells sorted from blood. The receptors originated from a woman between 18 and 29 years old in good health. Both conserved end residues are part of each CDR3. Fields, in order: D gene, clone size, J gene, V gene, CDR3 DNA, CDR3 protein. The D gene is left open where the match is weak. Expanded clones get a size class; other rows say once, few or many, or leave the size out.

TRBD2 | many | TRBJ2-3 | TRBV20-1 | TGCAGTGCTAGAGCTGGTGGACTAGCGGATACGCAGTATTTT | CSARAGGLADTQYF
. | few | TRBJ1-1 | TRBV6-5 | TGTGCCAGCAGTTACGGGGGAGAGGGCACTGAAGCTTTCTTT | CASSYGGEGTEAFF
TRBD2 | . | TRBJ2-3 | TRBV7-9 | TGTGCCCGCAGCCCGCCCGGGACTAGCGGGAGCGGGCAGTATTTT | CARSPPGTSGSGQYF
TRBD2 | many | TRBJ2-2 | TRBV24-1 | TGTGCCACCAGTGACCCCCTAGCGGGGGCCGACACCGGGGAGCTGTTTTTT | CATSDPLAGADTGELFF
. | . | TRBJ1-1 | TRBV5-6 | TGTGCCAGCAGCTTGGGTTGGCACACTGAAGCTTTCTTT | CASSLGWHTEAFF
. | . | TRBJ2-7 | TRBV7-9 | TGTGCCAGCACCCCTAGGAGAGGATCCTACGAGCAGTACTTC | CASTPRRGSYEQYF
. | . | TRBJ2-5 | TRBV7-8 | TGTGCCAGCAGCTTAAAGGGCTGGATGGAGACCCAGTACTTC | CASSLKGWMETQYF
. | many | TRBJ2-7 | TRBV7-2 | TGTGCCAGCAGCCCCCACCTTGGTAACTACGAGCAGTACTTC | CASSPHLGNYEQYF
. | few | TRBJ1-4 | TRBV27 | TGTGCCAGCAGTTCCTCAGGAGTGGGCAGGCCCAGGGGAAAACTGTTTTTT | CASSSSGVGRPRGKLFF
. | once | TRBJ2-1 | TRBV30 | TGTGCCTGGACGGTCAGCTCCTACAATGAGCAGTTCTTC | CAWTVSSYNEQFF
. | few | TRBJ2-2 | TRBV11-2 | TGTGCCAGCAGCTCCCGGGACGTAAGGGATCCCGGGGAGCTGTTTTTT | CASSSRDVRDPGELFF
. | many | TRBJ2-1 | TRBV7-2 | TGTGCCAGCAGCTTAGGCGGAACTCCGAGCTCCTACAATGAGCAGTTCTTC | CASSLGGTPSSYNEQFF
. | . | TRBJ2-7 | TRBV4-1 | TGCGCCAGCAGCCATTACCTGGGGGCACAGTACTTC | CASSHYLGAQYF
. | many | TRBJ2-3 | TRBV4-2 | TGTGCCAGCAGCCGAGCCCAGAATACGCAGTATTTT | CASSRAQNTQYF
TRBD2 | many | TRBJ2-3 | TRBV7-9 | TGTGCCAGCAGCTACTACAGCGGGAGAGGTTCAGATACGCAGTATTTT | CASSYYSGRGSDTQYF
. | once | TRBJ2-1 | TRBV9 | TGTGCCAGCAGCGTAGTTGGTGGCGCCGCAAACCTCTATTCCTACAATGAGCAGCTCTTC | CASSVVGGAANLYSYNEQLF
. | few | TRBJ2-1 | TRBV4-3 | TGCGCCAGCAGCCAAGATAGTTTCGATGAGCAGTTCTTC | CASSQDSFDEQFF
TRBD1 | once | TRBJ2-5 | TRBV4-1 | TGCGCCAGCAGCCACGCAGGGGGCCGGGAGACCCAGTACTTC | CASSHAGGRETQYF
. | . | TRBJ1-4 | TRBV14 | TGTGCCAGCAGCCGGTTTCTGGACAGTAATGAAAAACTGTTTTTT | CASSRFLDSNEKLFF
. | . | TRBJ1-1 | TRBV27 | TGTGCCAGCCAGATTAGGGCTCCGAACACTGAAGCTTTCTTT | CASQIRAPNTEAFF
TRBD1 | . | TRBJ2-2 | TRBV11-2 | TGTGCCAGCAGCGCAGAGGGACAGGGGGCAGGTACCGGGGAGCTGTTTTTT | CASSAEGQGAGTGELFF
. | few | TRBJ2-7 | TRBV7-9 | TGTGCCAGCAGCCCCCCTTCCCTGGGTTTCTACGAGCAGTACTTC | CASSPPSLGFYEQYF